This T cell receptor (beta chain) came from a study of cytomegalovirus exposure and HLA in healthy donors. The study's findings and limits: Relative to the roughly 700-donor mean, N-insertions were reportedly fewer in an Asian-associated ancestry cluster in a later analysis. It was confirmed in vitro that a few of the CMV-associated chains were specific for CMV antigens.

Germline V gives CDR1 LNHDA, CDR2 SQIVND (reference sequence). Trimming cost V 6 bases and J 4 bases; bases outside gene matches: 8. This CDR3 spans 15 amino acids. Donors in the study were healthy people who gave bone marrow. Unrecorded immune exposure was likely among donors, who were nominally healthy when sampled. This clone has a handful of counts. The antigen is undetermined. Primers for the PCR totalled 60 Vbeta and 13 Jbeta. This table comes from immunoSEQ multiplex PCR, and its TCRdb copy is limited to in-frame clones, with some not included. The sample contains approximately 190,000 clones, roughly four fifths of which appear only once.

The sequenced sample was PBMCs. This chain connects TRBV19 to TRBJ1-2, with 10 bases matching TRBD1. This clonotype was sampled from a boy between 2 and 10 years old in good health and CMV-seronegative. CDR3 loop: CASRRDRGLTYGYTF. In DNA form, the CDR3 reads TGTGCCAGTAGGAGAGACAGGGGGCTTACCTATGGCTACACCTTC.